This entry lists 17 T cell receptor beta chains sequenced from one sample in a study of T-cell reconstitution after alpha-beta-depleted transplantation in children. As it was prepared, the TCRbeta library received unique molecular identifiers. TCRdb redid the calling of the PCR reads with MiXCR, one entry per CDR3 protein. The data contain some 550,000 distinct CDR3 sequences, around 17% of them singletons. Source: PBMCs from the stem cell graft donor, taken from the stem cell graft. The receptors derive from a human donor who donated a stem cell graft to a child with acute lymphoblastic leukemia.

The chain has TRBV7-6 and TRBJ2-7, with 7 positions matching TRBD2. This CDR3 has 16 residues. Germline CDR1 SGHVS, CDR2 FNYEAQ. V was pared by 3 bases and J by 4 bases, with 12 bases of the junction left unmatched. CDR3 nucleotide sequence: TGTGCCAGCAGCTTGGTGGGAGGGGCCCCGACTTACGAGCAGTACTTC. As protein: CASSLVGGAPTYEQYF.

This clonotype appeared a few times. The chain uses TRBV30 and TRBJ2-3, with 10 bases identical to TRBD2. The CDR3 is 15 amino acids. Trimming took 5 bases from V and 0 from J; bases not matched to a gene: 5. Per germline, CDR1 GTSNPN and CDR2 SVGIG (reference sequence). The CDR3 is CAWGGLAASTDTQYF. CDR3 nucleotides: TGTGCCTGGGGAGGACTAGCGGCAAGCACAGATACGCAGTATTTT.

This clonotype was seen just once. The chain's CDR3 is CASSEEGLAGDTQYF. The DNA of the CDR3 is TGTGCCAGCAGTGAAGAAGGATTAGCGGGTGATACGCAGTATTTT. The chain is built from TRBV2 and TRBJ2-3; 7 bases are a match to TRBD2. The V gene's germline CDR1 is SNHLY and CDR2 FYNNEI. V dropped 1 base and J dropped 6; count of bases not matched to a gene: 7. CDR3 size: 15 residues.

This clonotype was counted at least ten times. The rearrangement links TRBV6-4 to TRBJ2-3; TRBD2 matches at 13 bases. J gave up 0 bases and V 7 bases, and 13 bases lay outside the gene matches. The CDR3 is 19 residues long. Germline V gene lookup returns CDR1 MRHNA and CDR2 SNTAGT. DNA of the CDR3: TGTGCCAGCACCGGAGGGACTAGCGGGAATCGGCTTAGCACAGATACGCAGTATTTT. This translates into CASTGGTSGNRLSTDTQYF.

The CDR3 here is CASRQRGRADLNQPQHF. CDR3 bases: TGTGCCAGCAGGCAACGGGGCAGGGCGGATCTGAATCAGCCCCAGCATTTT. The chain recombines TRBV27 with TRBJ1-5, with D tentatively TRBD1 (5 bases). The CDR3 totals 17 residues. The germline V and J ends were trimmed by 6 bases and 4 bases, with 22 bases remaining between them. Germline CDR1 and CDR2: MNHEY and SMNVEV (reference sequence).

V gene TRBV5-1 combines with J gene TRBJ1-3, with unresolved D. CDR3 length equals 15 residues. Germline assignment: CDR1 SGHRS and CDR2 YFSETQ. Trimming stripped 0 bases from V and 1 base from J, with 8 bases between. The CDR3 coding sequence is TGCGCCAGCAGCTTGGAACAGCCTTCTGGAAACACCATATATTTT. Translated, it gives CASSLEQPSGNTIYF.

A remark on this clonotype: Germline is not matched at one junction end, which may reflect a read error. The rearrangement uses TRBV5-6 and TRBJ2-7; TRBD2 matches at 7 bases. Germline CDR1 reads SGHDT; CDR2 reads YYEEEE. This CDR3 has 13 residues. The CDR3 DNA is TGTGCCAGCAGGTGGAGCGGGAAAATAGAGTCGGACTTC. This gives the protein CASRWSGKIESDF.

In this sample, this clonotype turned up a few times. The genes are TRBV21-1 and TRBJ2-5; no check of the table's D call, TRBD2, against the DNA was made. TRBV21-1 is termed a pseudogene. The CDR3 sequence is 18 residues long. This chain's CDR3 is CASSKSSGLAGNQETQYF. The CDR3 DNA follows: TGTGCCAGCAGCAAAAGCTCTGGACTAGCGGGAAATCAAGAGACCCAGTACTTC.

The rearrangement links TRBV5-1 to TRBJ2-5; the D is unclear. Deletions cut 0 bases from V and 9 bases from J, with 15 bases between. Germline V gene sequence: CDR1 SGHRS, CDR2 YFSETQ. The CDR3 contains 14 residues. CDR3 amino acids: CASSLDSVSQPQYF. CDR3 coding DNA: TGCGCCAGCAGCTTGGATTCAGTGTCGCAGCCCCAGTACTTC.

The chain has TRBV5-1 and TRBJ2-7; D might be TRBD1 or TRBD2, each matching 5 bases. Between the trimmed V and J ends, which lost 7 bases and 0 bases, there was a span of 11 bases. Germline CDR1 and CDR2: SGHRS and YFSETQ. This CDR3 spans 13 amino acids. Here the CDR3 DNA reads TGCGCCAGCCGATCGGGACCCTCCTACGAGCAGTACTTC. Translating gives CASRSGPSYEQYF.

This chain connects TRBV2 to TRBJ1-6, with D unclear. Germline lookup yields CDR1 SNHLY and CDR2 FYNNEI. Deletions cut 5 bases from V and 10 bases from J, with 12 bases between. This CDR3 is built from 13 residues. The CDR3 DNA reads as TGTGCCAGCAGTCCCACGATAAGATCACCCCTCCACTTT. Its translation: CASSPTIRSPLHF.

V usage is TRBV5-1 and J usage is TRBJ2-7; 8 positions agree with TRBD1. The CDR3 covers 15 residues. In germline, CDR1 is SGHRS, CDR2 YFSETQ. Germline trimming cut 3 bases from V and 1 base from J; bases unmatched to any gene: 6. CDR3 residues: CASSYWTGTSYEQYF. The CDR3 region has the DNA TGCGCCAGCAGCTACTGGACAGGGACTTCCTACGAGCAGTACTTC.

The V and J genes are TRBV4-2 and TRBJ2-3, with TRBD2 as a possible D gene (5 bases). This CDR3 is 16 amino acids long. V was pared by 0 bases and J by 5 bases, with 15 bases between. Looked up from germline, CDR1 is LGHNA and CDR2 is YNFKEQ. The CDR3, as DNA: TGTGCCAGCAGCCAAGACGGCGGGCCCCGGGTAGATACGCAGTATTTT. Translation: CASSQDGGPRVDTQYF.

This clonotype was seen more than once but under ten times. The V and J genes are TRBV9 and TRBJ2-1; possible D gene TRBD2, 6 bases. This CDR3 comprises 13 residues. Trimming left V 3 bases short and J 6 bases short, with 10 bases between. Germline V gene lookup returns CDR1 SGDLS and CDR2 YYNGEE. The CDR3 spells CASSAGSRNEQFF. CDR3 coding DNA: TGTGCCAGCAGCGCCGGGAGCCGCAATGAGCAGTTCTTC.

This chain uses TRBV19 with TRBJ1-1; TRBD1 matches 9 bases. J was trimmed by 1 base and V by 8 bases; bases with no gene match: 5. The V gene's germline CDR1 is LNHDA and CDR2 SQIVND (reference sequence). The CDR3 sequence is 14 residues long. DNA for the CDR3: TGTGCCAGTTCACAGGGGGCTTGGAACACTGAAGCTTTCTTT. This codes for CASSQGAWNTEAFF.

This clonotype was observed a few times. The chain has TRBV29-1 and TRBJ2-5, with a possible D match to TRBD1 (5 bases). Trimming cost V 4 bases and J 7 bases, with 16 bases left between them. The CDR3 has 13 amino acids. Per germline, CDR1 SQVTM and CDR2 ANQGSEA. The CDR3 sequence: CSVVLGATGTQYF. The CDR3 DNA reads as TGCAGCGTTGTACTTGGGGCAACAGGGACCCAGTACTTC.

This clonotype was seen only a few times. The chain employs TRBV27 and TRBJ1-2, with D uncertain. The germline V gene encodes CDR1 MNHEY and CDR2 SMNVEV (reference sequence). The CDR3 loop spans 14 amino acids. Between the trimmed V and J ends, which lost 4 bases and 0 bases, there was a span of 9 bases. The CDR3 region is CASSSRTANYGYTF. CDR3 coding DNA: TGTGCCAGCAGTTCCAGGACGGCTAACTATGGCTACACCTTC.